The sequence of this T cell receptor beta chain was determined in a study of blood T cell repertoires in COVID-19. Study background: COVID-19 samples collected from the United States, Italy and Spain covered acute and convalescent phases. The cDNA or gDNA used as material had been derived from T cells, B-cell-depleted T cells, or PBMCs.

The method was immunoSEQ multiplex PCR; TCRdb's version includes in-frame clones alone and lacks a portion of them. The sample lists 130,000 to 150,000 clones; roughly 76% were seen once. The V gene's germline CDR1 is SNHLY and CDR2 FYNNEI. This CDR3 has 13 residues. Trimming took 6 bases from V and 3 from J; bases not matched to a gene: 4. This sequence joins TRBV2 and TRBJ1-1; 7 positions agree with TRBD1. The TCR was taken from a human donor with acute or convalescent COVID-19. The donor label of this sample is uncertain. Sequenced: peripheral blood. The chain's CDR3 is CASSLTGDTEAFF. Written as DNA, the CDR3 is TGTGCCAGCAGCCTAACAGGGGACACTGAAGCTTTCTTT.